This entry features one T cell receptor beta chain sequence. The germline gene is not matched at one end of the junction; a read error may be the cause. The length of the CDR3 is 15 residues. The germline gives CDR1 MNHNS, CDR2 SASEGT. The data stem from a study of metastatic and nonmetastatic thyroid tumors. TCRdb re-called the PCR reads via MiXCR. The sample consists of thousands of clones, less than 40% of them appearing once. Treatment of any kind had been given to no patient before thyroid surgery. The sequenced sample consisted of adjacent normal tissue. The origin of this receptor is a female donor with papillary thyroid cancer or a benign thyroid nodule (not recorded which). Some clones in this sample may be carry-over from other donors' samples. The gene calls are TRBV6-1 and TRBJ2-5, with 10 bases identical to TRBD2. The CDR3 DNA sequence: TGTGCCAGAAGTGGTCTAGCGGGAGTCGTGGAGACCCAGTACTTC. Amino acid sequence: CARSGLAGVVETQYF.